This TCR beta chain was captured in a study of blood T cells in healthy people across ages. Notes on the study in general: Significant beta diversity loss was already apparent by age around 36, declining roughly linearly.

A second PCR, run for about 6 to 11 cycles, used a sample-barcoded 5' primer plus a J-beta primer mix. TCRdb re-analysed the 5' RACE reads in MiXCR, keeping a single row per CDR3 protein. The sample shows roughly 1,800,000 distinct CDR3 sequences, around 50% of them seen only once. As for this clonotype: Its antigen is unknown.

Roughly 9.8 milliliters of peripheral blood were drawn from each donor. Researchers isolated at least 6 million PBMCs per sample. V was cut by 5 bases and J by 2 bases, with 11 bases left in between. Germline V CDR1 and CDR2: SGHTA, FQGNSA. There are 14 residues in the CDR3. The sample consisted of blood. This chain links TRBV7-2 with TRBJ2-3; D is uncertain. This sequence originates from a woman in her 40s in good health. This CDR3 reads CASSGRKTTDTQYF. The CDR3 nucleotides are TGTGCCAGCAGCGGTAGGAAAACCACAGATACGCAGTATTTT.